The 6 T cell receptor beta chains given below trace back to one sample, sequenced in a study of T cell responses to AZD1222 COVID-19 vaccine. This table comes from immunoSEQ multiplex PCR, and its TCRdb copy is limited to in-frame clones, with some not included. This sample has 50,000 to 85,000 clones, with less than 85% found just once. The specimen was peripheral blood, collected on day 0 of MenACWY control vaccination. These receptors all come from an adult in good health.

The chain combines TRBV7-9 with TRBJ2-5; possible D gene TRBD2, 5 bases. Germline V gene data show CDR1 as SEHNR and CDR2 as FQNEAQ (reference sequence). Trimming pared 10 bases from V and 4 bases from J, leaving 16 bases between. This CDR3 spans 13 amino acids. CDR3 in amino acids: CATTLGGTETQYF. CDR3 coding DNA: TGTGCCACCACACTAGGAGGCACAGAGACCCAGTACTTC.

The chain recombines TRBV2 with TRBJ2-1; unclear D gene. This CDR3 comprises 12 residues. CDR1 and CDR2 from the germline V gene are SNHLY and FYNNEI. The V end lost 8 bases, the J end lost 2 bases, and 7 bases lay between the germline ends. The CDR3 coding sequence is TGTGCCAGCTGCAGGCCCTACAATGAGCAGTTCTTC. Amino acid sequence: CASCRPYNEQFF.

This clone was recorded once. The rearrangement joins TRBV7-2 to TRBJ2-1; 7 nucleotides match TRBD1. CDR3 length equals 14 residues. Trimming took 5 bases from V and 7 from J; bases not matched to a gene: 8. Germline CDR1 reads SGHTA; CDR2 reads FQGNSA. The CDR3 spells CASSTGTAVNEQFF. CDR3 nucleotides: TGTGCCAGCAGCACTGGGACAGCAGTAAATGAGCAGTTCTTC.

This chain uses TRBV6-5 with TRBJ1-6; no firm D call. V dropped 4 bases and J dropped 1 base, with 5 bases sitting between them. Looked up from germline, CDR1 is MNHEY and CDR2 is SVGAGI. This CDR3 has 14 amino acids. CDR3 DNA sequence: TGTGCCAGCAGTTCCCAGTCCTATAATTCACCCCTCCACTTT. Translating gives CASSSQSYNSPLHF.

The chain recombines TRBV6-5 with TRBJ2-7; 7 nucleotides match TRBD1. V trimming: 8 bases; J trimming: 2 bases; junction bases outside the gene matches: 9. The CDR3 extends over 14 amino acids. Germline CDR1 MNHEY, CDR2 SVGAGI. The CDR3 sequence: CASALRDRAYEQYF. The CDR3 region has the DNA TGTGCCAGCGCCCTGAGGGACAGAGCCTACGAGCAGTACTTC.

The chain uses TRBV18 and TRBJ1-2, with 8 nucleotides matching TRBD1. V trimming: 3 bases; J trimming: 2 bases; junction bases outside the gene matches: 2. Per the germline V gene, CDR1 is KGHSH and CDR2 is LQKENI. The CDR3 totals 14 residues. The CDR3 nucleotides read TGTGCCAGCTCACCGACAGGGGAGAACTATGGCTACACCTTC. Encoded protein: CASSPTGENYGYTF.